The source of this TCR beta chain is a study of cytomegalovirus exposure and HLA in healthy donors. General study results and limits: It was likely that a cluster of highly shared sequence variants was a sequencing artifact. Data from an earlier analysis indicated that most TCR beta V segments were productive either about 90% or about 30% of the time. TCR association rates varied by HLA locus in a later analysis, with DRB1 highest and HLA-C lowest. Apparent HLA restriction characterized most CMV-associated TCR beta chains in a later analysis.

The PCR ran on 60 Vbeta and 13 Jbeta primers. Assay used: immunoSEQ multiplex PCR; TCRdb lists only in-frame clones, some missing. The profile shows 150,000 to 200,000 clones, more than 60% of them singletons. Remarks on this clone: Its antigen is currently unknown.

Source material: PBMCs. This clonotype was sampled from a man aged 25-45 years in good health and CMV-seropositive.

CDR3 sequence: CASSHIPGTSGRRSEETQYF. CDR3 in DNA: TGTGCCAGCAGCCACATACCGGGGACTAGCGGGAGACGGAGTGAGGAGACCCAGTACTTC. The chain has TRBV14 and TRBJ2-5; 14 nucleotides match TRBD2. Germline values: CDR1 SGHDN, CDR2 FVKESK. The CDR3 covers 20 residues. V lost 3 bases and J lost 5; bases outside the gene matches: 17. The full variable domain, in which reference TRBV14 and TRBJ2-5 provide the parts outside the CDR3, is EAGVTQFPSHSVIEKGQTVTLRCDPISGHDNLYWYRRVMGKEIKFLLHFVKESKQDESGMPNNRFLAERTGGTYSTLKVQPAELEDSGVYFCASSHIPGTSGRRSEETQYFGPGTRLLVL.